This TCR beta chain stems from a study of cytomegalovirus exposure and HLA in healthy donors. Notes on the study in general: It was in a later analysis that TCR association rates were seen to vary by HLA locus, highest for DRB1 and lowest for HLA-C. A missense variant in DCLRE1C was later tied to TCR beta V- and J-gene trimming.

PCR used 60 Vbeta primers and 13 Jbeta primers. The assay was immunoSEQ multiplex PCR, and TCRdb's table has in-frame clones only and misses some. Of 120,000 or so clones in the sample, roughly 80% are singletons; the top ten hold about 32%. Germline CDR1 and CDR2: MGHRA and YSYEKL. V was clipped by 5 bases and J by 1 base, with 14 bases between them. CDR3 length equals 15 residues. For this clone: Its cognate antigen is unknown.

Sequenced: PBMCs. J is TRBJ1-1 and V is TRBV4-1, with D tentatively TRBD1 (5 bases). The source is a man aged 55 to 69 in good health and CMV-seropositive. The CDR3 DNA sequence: TGCGCCAGCAGCACTCGGGACTTCGAGAACACTGAAGCTTTCTTT. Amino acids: CASSTRDFENTEAFF.